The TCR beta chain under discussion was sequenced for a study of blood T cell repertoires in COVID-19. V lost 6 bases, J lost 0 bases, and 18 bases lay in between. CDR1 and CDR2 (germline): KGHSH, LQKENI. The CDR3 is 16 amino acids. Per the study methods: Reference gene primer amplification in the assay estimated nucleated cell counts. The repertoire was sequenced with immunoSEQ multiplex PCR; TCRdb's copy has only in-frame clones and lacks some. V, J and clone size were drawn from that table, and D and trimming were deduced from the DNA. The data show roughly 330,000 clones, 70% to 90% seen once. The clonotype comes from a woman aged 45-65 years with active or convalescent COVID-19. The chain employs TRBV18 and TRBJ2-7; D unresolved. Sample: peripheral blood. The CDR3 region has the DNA TGTGCCAGCTCGCCGAACAGTTTTTCAAGCTCCTACGAGCAGTACTTC. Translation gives CASSPNSFSSSYEQYF.